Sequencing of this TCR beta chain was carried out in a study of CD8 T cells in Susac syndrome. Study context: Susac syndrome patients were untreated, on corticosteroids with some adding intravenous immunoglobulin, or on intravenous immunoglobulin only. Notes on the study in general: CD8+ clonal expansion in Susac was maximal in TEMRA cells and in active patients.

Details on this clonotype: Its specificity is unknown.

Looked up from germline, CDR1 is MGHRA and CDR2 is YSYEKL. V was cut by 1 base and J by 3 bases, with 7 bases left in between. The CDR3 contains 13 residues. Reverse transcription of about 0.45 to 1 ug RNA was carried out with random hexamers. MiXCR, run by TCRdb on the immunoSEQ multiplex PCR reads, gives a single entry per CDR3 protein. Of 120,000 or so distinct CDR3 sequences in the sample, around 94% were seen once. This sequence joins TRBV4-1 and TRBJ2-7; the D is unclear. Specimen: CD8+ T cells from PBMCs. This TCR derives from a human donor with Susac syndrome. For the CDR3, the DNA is TGCGCCAGCAGCCAAGGGTTCCTCTACGAGCAGTACTTC. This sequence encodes CASSQGFLYEQYF.